A single sample is the source of the 31 T cell receptor beta chains below, sequenced in a study of CD8 T cells in ankylosing spondylitis. General study findings and limits: Blood from ankylosing spondylitis patients appeared to carry a characteristic roughly eight-variant TCR beta motif.

TCRdb fed the 5' RACE reads into MiXCR, producing one record per CDR3 protein. The sample shows roughly 700,000 distinct CDR3 sequences, roughly 19% of them seen only once. These receptors have no identified antigens. Sequenced material: blood, either unsorted or a sorted T cell fraction (not recorded which). These receptor sequences come from a male donor with ankylosing spondylitis.

This rearrangement joins TRBV7-9 to TRBJ2-5; D gene uncertain. CDR3 length: 14 residues. V lost 0 bases and J 5 bases, leaving 10 bases between the germline ends. From germline, CDR1 is SEHNR and CDR2 FQNEAQ (reference sequence). The DNA for the CDR3 is TGTGCCAGCAGCTTAGCGTCCGGGCCGGAGACCCAGTACTTC. This gives the protein CASSLASGPETQYF.

This chain links TRBV7-9 with TRBJ2-5; possibly TRBD1 for D (5 bases). Germline CDR1 SEHNR, CDR2 FQNEAQ (reference sequence). Deletions cut 5 bases from V and 5 bases from J, with 18 bases between. The CDR3 loop spans 15 amino acids. CDR3: CASSLVPGFGETQYF. Here the CDR3 DNA reads TGTGCCAGCAGCCTCGTTCCAGGGTTTGGGGAGACCCAGTACTTC.

V is TRBV11-2 and J is TRBJ2-5; D assignment may be TRBD1 or TRBD2 (5 bases each). The CDR3 extends over 17 amino acids. The V end was cut by 5 bases, the J end by 5 bases, with 24 bases between. Germline CDR1 reads SGHAT; CDR2 reads FQNNGV. The CDR3 loop is CASSLRGRPADGETQYF. In DNA, the CDR3 is TGTGCCAGCAGCCTACGGGGACGGCCCGCCGACGGCGAGACCCAGTACTTC.

Many counts were recorded for this clonotype. This chain links TRBV5-1 with TRBJ2-1; a weak D match, TRBD1 (6 bases). Trimming removed 0 bases from V and 4 bases from J, with 11 bases in between. The CDR3 is made up of 15 amino acids. Per the germline V gene, CDR1 is SGHRS and CDR2 is YFSETQ. The CDR3, as DNA: TGCGCCAGCAGCTTGGAAGGGACATCATACAATGAGCAGTTCTTC. This codes for CASSLEGTSYNEQFF. The complete variable domain, with remaining parts taken from reference TRBV5-1 and TRBJ2-1, reads KAGVTQTPRYLIKTRGQQVTLSCSPISGHRSVSWYQQTPGQGLQFLFEYFSETQRNKGNFPGRFSGRQFSNSRSEMNVSTLELGDSALYLCASSLEGTSYNEQFFGPGTRLTVL.

The V call is TRBV2, the J call TRBJ2-3; D is perhaps TRBD2 (5 bases). The V gene lost 3 bases and the J gene lost 4 bases, with 14 bases spanning the gap. Germline V lookup: CDR1 SNHLY, CDR2 FYNNEI. The CDR3 is made up of 15 amino acids. The DNA of the CDR3 is TGTGCCAGCAGTGAGGACTTTTCCTCCGCAGATACGCAGTATTTT. It yields the protein CASSEDFSSADTQYF.

This clonotype was seen ten or more times. CDR3 bases: TGCAGCGTTTGGTTCCAGACCACCGGGGAGCTGTTTTTT. As protein: CSVWFQTTGELFF. The chain joins TRBV29-1 to TRBJ2-2, with D unclear. Trimming removed 5 bases from V and 4 bases from J, with 11 bases in between. This CDR3 is 13 amino acids long. Germline V lookup: CDR1 SQVTM, CDR2 ANQGSEA.

This clonotype was seen a handful of times. This chain links TRBV3-1 with TRBJ2-2; TRBD2 aligns across 11 bases. Germline CDR1 and CDR2: LGHDT and YNNKEL (reference sequence). The CDR3 spans 16 residues. V shed 4 bases and J 5 bases; nucleotides not matched to a gene: 6. The CDR3 bases are TGTGCCAGCAGCCCACGACTAGCGGGATTGACCGGGGAGCTGTTTTTT. The encoded protein is CASSPRLAGLTGELFF. The entire variable domain, with the rest obtained from reference TRBV3-1 and TRBJ2-2, is as follows: DTAVSQTPKYLVTQMGNDKSIKCEQNLGHDTMYWYKQDSKKFLKIMFSYNNKELIINETVPNRFSPKSPDKAHLNLHINSLELGDSAVYFCASSPRLAGLTGELFFGEGSRLTVL.

This clonotype has only a few counts. The chain couples TRBV4-1 to TRBJ1-4; tentative D call: TRBD1 (5 bases). Between the trimmed V and J ends, which lost 1 base and 7 bases, there was a span of 16 bases. Germline V gene data show CDR1 as MGHRA and CDR2 as YSYEKL. This CDR3 has 16 residues. The CDR3 here is CASSQVGVRGGEKLFF. The CDR3 DNA reads TGCGCCAGCAGCCAAGTCGGGGTCCGGGGGGGTGAAAAACTGTTTTTT.

This clonotype was counted only a few times. The rearrangement joins TRBV6-1 to TRBJ1-2; D is ambiguous. Germline CDR1 and CDR2: MNHNS and SASEGT. The germline V and J ends were trimmed by 1 base and 8 bases, with 14 bases remaining between them. The CDR3 sequence is 14 residues long. CDR3 sequence: CASSEDRTRLGYTF. As DNA, the CDR3 is TGTGCCAGCAGTGAAGACCGTACACGGCTCGGCTACACCTTC.

The chain employs TRBV7-2 and TRBJ2-3; D is possibly TRBD2 (6 bases). Trimming took 3 bases from V and 2 from J, leaving 15 bases between them. The CDR3 spans 16 residues. Per germline, CDR1 SGHTA and CDR2 FQGNSA. The CDR3 region has the DNA TGTGCCAGCAGCTTTCGGGGGAGAGCTATCACAGATACGCAGTATTTT. It encodes CASSFRGRAITDTQYF.

This clonotype turned up a few times. This chain uses TRBV7-3 with TRBJ2-3, with 7 bases matching TRBD1. Germline V lookup: CDR1 SGHTA, CDR2 FQGTGA. The trim removed 5 bases at V and 6 bases at J, leaving 8 bases unmatched. The CDR3 totals 14 residues. The DNA of the CDR3 is TGTGCCAGCAGCCGACAGGGTTCGGGGGATACGCAGTATTTT. Protein product: CASSRQGSGDTQYF.

CDR3: CASSMGLHYEQYF. DNA for the CDR3: TGTGCCAGCAGCATGGGACTCCACTACGAGCAGTACTTC. This chain connects TRBV11-2 to TRBJ2-7; D perhaps matches TRBD2 (6 bases). The CDR3 is 13 residues long. Trimming left V 5 bases short and J 3 bases short, with 11 bases between. Germline V lookup: CDR1 SGHAT, CDR2 FQNNGV.

V usage is TRBV10-3 and J usage is TRBJ2-7; D may be TRBD1 (6 bases). The germline V and J ends were trimmed by 6 bases and 2 bases, with 23 bases remaining between them. The CDR3 is made up of 17 amino acids. Germline V gene data show CDR1 as ENHRY and CDR2 as SYGVKD. CDR3: CAISDPGQWTAPYEQYF. Here the CDR3 DNA reads TGTGCCATCAGCGACCCTGGACAGTGGACAGCCCCCTACGAGCAGTACTTC.

The chain links TRBV5-1 to TRBJ2-7; 7 positions match TRBD1. CDR1 is SGHRS, CDR2 YFSETQ, per germline. J was trimmed by 5 bases and V by 4 bases; bases with no gene match: 6. The CDR3 has 13 residues. CDR3 nucleotides: TGCGCCAGCAGCCGACAGGGCACCAACGAGCAGTACTTC. Its translation is CASSRQGTNEQYF.

V is TRBV29-1 and J is TRBJ2-7; 8 bases agree with TRBD1. J was trimmed by 7 bases and V by 6 bases; bases with no gene match: 8. Germline V gene sequence: CDR1 SQVTM, CDR2 ANQGSEA. The CDR3 consists of 12 residues. This CDR3 is CSVTTGVVEQYF. The CDR3 region has the DNA TGCAGCGTGACGACAGGGGTGGTGGAGCAGTACTTC.

There are a few counts of this clonotype. The genes are TRBV20-1 and TRBJ2-3, with TRBD2 matching 9 bases. Germline assignment: CDR1 DFQATT and CDR2 SNEGSKA (reference sequence). With 6 bases clipped from V and 2 bases from J, the junction kept 9 bases outside the gene matches. The CDR3 sequence is 15 residues long. CDR3 in DNA: TGCAGTGCCCTTATAGCGGGGGCCCTCACAGATACGCAGTATTTT. Protein sequence: CSALIAGALTDTQYF.

This clonotype was detected a few times. The CDR3 spells CASSYEDYSSTDTQYF. DNA of the CDR3: TGCGCCAGCAGCTATGAGGACTACTCTAGCACAGATACGCAGTATTTT. This chain connects TRBV5-1 to TRBJ2-3; maybe TRBD2 (6 bases). The CDR3 runs to 16 residues. Looked up from germline, CDR1 is SGHRS and CDR2 is YFSETQ. Trimming shortened V by 3 bases and J by 0 bases, and 14 bases separated the two germline ends.

This chain connects TRBV4-3 to TRBJ2-3, with D hard to call. The ends were cut back, 1 base at V and 5 bases at J, with 7 bases in the middle. The germline CDR1 and CDR2 sequences are LGHNA and YSLEER. The CDR3 is 13 amino acids. CDR3 loop: CASSQGFLDTQYF. The CDR3 DNA is TGCGCCAGCAGCCAAGGTTTTCTAGATACGCAGTATTTT.

V and J are TRBV7-2 and TRBJ2-5; no reliable D call. V gave up 2 bases and J gave up 4 bases, with 14 bases separating them. The CDR3 consists of 15 residues. Germline loops: CDR1 SGHTA, CDR2 FQGNSA. Here the CDR3 reads CASSLLSVRRETQYF. The CDR3 DNA reads TGTGCCAGCAGCTTACTGTCAGTACGGCGAGAGACCCAGTACTTC.

The chain is built from TRBV12-3 or TRBV12-4 and TRBJ2-1; TRBD1 might be the D (5 bases). V was clipped by 3 bases and J by 0 bases, with 12 bases between them. The CDR3 covers 16 residues. The CDR3 nucleotides read TGTGCCAGCAGTTTTGCAGGGTTGAGCTCCTACAATGAGCAGTTCTTC. It translates to CASSFAGLSSYNEQFF.

This clonotype has more than one count but fewer than ten. The gene calls are TRBV20-1 and TRBJ1-5; a weak D match, TRBD1 (5 bases). V was cut by 3 bases and J by 4 bases, with 22 bases left in between. The germline V gene has CDR1 DFQATT and CDR2 SNEGSKA (reference sequence). The CDR3 totals 17 residues. CDR3 loop: CSASDFRDAMGNQPQHF. The CDR3 bases are TGCAGTGCTAGCGATTTTAGGGACGCCATGGGAAATCAGCCCCAGCATTTT.

This clonotype was detected only a few times. The V and J genes are TRBV29-1 and TRBJ1-3; 9 nucleotides line up with TRBD1. Germline V CDR1 and CDR2: SQVTM, ANQGSEA. V lost 5 bases, J lost 4 bases, and 6 bases stayed unmatched. This CDR3 region has 14 residues. CDR3 sequence reads: CSVRDRGEGNTIYF. Written as DNA, the CDR3 is TGCAGCGTTCGTGACAGGGGGGAAGGAAACACCATATATTTT.

This clonotype was seen only a few times. This chain joins TRBV24-1 and TRBJ2-2; possible D gene TRBD1, 6 bases. Per the germline V gene, CDR1 is KGHDR and CDR2 is SFDVKD. This CDR3 spans 14 amino acids. V lost 7 bases, J lost 3 bases, and 11 bases lay in between. CDR3 residues: CATRGRGDTGELFF. In DNA, the CDR3 is TGTGCCACCAGGGGCAGGGGAGACACCGGGGAGCTGTTTTTT.

The V gene is TRBV5-1, the J gene TRBJ1-2, with a possible D match to TRBD1 (6 bases). The CDR3 covers 15 residues. Trimming shortened V by 0 bases and J by 4 bases, and 13 bases separated the two germline ends. Germline-derived CDR1 and CDR2 are SGHRS and YFSETQ. CDR3: CASSLEVGAPYGYTF. The CDR3 DNA follows: TGCGCCAGCAGCTTGGAGGTGGGGGCTCCCTATGGCTACACCTTC.

This clonotype was seen more than once but under ten times. The V call is TRBV25-1, the J call TRBJ2-1; D is ambiguous. This CDR3 is 16 amino acids long. Germline-derived CDR1 and CDR2 are MGHDK and SYGVNS. V was pared by 4 bases and J by 5 bases, with 18 bases between. CDR3 loop: CASSANQDPPDNEQFF. CDR3 in DNA: TGTGCCAGCAGTGCAAACCAGGACCCCCCTGACAATGAGCAGTTCTTC. The whole variable domain, remainder taken from reference TRBV25-1 and TRBJ2-1, is EADIYQTPRYLVIGTGKKITLECSQTMGHDKMYWYQQDPGMELHLIHYSYGVNSTEKGDLSSESTVSRIRTEHFPLTLESARPSHTSQYLCASSANQDPPDNEQFFGPGTRLTVL.

The sample holds a few counts of this clonotype. CDR3 sequence (DNA): TGCAGCGTTGAGTTTCTAGCGGGGGTCCTCGGGACCCAGTACTTC. It yields the protein CSVEFLAGVLGTQYF. V gene TRBV29-1 combines with J gene TRBJ2-5; TRBD2 aligns across 10 bases. The CDR3 is made up of 15 amino acids. Germline values: CDR1 SQVTM, CDR2 ANQGSEA. J gave up 7 bases and V 3 bases, and 11 bases lay outside the gene matches.

This clonotype showed up just a few times. The rearrangement links TRBV5-1 to TRBJ2-2, with D possibly matching TRBD1 (6 bases). Trimming took off 2 bases at V and 2 bases at J, with 10 bases between the two ends. Germline values: CDR1 SGHRS, CDR2 YFSETQ. CDR3 length equals 15 residues. In DNA, the CDR3 is TGCGCCAGCAGCTTTGGACAGACTAACACCGGGGAGCTGTTTTTT. Its protein product is CASSFGQTNTGELFF.

A few counts support this clonotype. The chain combines TRBV4-1 with TRBJ2-5, with 7 bases that match TRBD2. V lost 2 bases and J lost 1; bases outside the gene matches: 7. This CDR3 comprises 16 residues. Germline V gives CDR1 MGHRA, CDR2 YSYEKL. CDR3: CASSQKPSGVQETQYF. CDR3 nucleotides: TGCGCCAGCAGCCAAAAACCTAGCGGCGTCCAAGAGACCCAGTACTTC.

The chain links TRBV6-1 to TRBJ1-6, with a possible D match to TRBD1 (5 bases). Trimming shortened V by 7 bases and J by 9 bases, and 19 bases separated the two germline ends. CDR1 and CDR2 from the germline V gene are MNHNS and SASEGT. The CDR3 totals 15 residues. CDR3 nucleotides: TGTGCCAGCATCCCATTTTGGACATCGGGTTCACCCCTCCACTTT. Its protein is CASIPFWTSGSPLHF.

The V call is TRBV7-9, the J call TRBJ2-3, with D perhaps being TRBD1 or TRBD2 (5 bases each). V lost 5 bases and J 2 bases, leaving 14 bases between the germline ends. This CDR3 region has 15 residues. The germline V gene encodes CDR1 SEHNR and CDR2 FQNEAQ (reference sequence). CDR3 nucleotides: TGTGCCAGCAGCCCTGGACCGGGGACCACAGATACGCAGTATTTT. This gives the protein CASSPGPGTTDTQYF. The full variable domain, in which reference TRBV7-9 and TRBJ2-3 provide the parts outside the CDR3, is DTGVSQNPRHKITKRGQNVTFRCDPISEHNRLYWYRQTLGQGPEFLTYFQNEAQLEKSRLLSDRFSAERPKGSFSTLEIQRTEQGDSAMYLCASSPGPGTTDTQYFGPGTRLTVL.

There are many counts of this clonotype. V gene TRBV5-4 combines with J gene TRBJ2-7; 8 bases agree with TRBD1. The V gene's germline CDR1 is SGHNT and CDR2 YYREEE (reference sequence). V was pared by 4 bases and J by 7 bases, with 7 bases of the junction left unmatched. The CDR3 is made up of 13 amino acids. CDR3 nucleotides: TGTGCCAGCAGCCTGCAGGGGGCAAGAGAGCAGTACTTC. Protein product: CASSLQGAREQYF.